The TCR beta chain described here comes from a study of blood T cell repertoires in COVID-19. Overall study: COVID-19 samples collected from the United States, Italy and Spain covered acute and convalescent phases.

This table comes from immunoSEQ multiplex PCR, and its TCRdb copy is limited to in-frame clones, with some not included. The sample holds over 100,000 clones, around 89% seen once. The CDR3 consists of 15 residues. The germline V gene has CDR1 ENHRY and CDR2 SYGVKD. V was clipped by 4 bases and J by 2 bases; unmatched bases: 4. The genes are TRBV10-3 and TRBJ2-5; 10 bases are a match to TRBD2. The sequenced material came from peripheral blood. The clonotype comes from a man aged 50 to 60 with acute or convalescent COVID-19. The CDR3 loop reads CAISGGLAVQETQYF. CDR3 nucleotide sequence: TGTGCCATCAGTGGAGGACTAGCGGTTCAAGAGACCCAGTACTTC.